These 25 T cell receptor beta chains originate from one sample sequenced in a study of blood T cell repertoires in COVID-19. The protocol was immunoSEQ multiplex PCR, while the TCRdb copy is restricted to in-frame clones and leaves out a portion. The data show under 300,000 clones, roughly 82% seen once. Sequencing input: peripheral blood. These receptors came from a man older than 75 with acute or convalescent COVID-19.

The chain combines TRBV12-3 or TRBV12-4 with TRBJ1-2; tentatively, D is TRBD1 (6 bases). The CDR3 is 13 amino acids. The V end lost 7 bases, the J end lost 2 bases, and 11 bases lay between the germline ends. DNA of the CDR3: TGTGCCAGCACCTCGGGACACAACTATGGCTACACCTTC. As protein: CASTSGHNYGYTF.

The chain combines TRBV5-1 with TRBJ1-5; tentative D call: TRBD1 (5 bases). Germline V gives CDR1 SGHRS, CDR2 YFSETQ. The ends were cut back, 0 bases at V and 7 bases at J, with 14 bases in the middle. The CDR3 extends over 15 amino acids. The CDR3 DNA is TGCGCCAGCAGCTTGGGCGCGGGCGGGGACCAGCCCCAGCATTTT. Protein product: CASSLGAGGDQPQHF.

The V and J genes are TRBV19 and TRBJ2-7, with TRBD1 identical over 9 bases. The CDR3 runs 13 residues. J was trimmed by 4 bases and V by 6 bases; bases with no gene match: 4. The V gene's germline CDR1 is LNHDA and CDR2 SQIVND (reference sequence). The CDR3 loop is CASRRTGEYEQYF. CDR3 coding DNA: TGTGCCAGTAGAAGGACAGGGGAATACGAGCAGTACTTC. Looking up the rest from reference TRBV19 and TRBJ2-7 gives the full variable domain: DGGITQSPKYLFRKEGQNVTLSCEQNLNHDAMYWYRQDPGQGLRLIYYSQIVNDFQKGDIAEGYSVSREKKESFPLTVTSAQKNPTAFYLCASRRTGEYEQYFGPGTRLTVT.

The genes are TRBV27 and TRBJ2-2, with 8 bases identical to TRBD1. Losses at the gene ends were 2 bases for V and 8 bases for J; bases not matched to a gene: 13. CDR1 MNHEY and CDR2 SMNVEV come from the germline V gene (reference sequence). This CDR3 region has 17 residues. The CDR3 sequence is CASSLAGTGLLVGELFF. In nucleotides, the CDR3 is TGTGCCAGCAGTTTAGCCGGGACAGGCCTTCTAGTGGGGGAGCTGTTTTTT.

J is TRBJ2-1 and V is TRBV11-3; 14 bases match TRBD2. The germline gives CDR1 SGHNT, CDR2 YENEEA. The junction had 4 bases not matched to a gene; V was cut back by 1 base and J by 5 bases. This CDR3 has 17 residues. Here the CDR3 reads CASSLAGTSGSDNEQFF. The CDR3 bases are TGTGCCAGCAGCTTAGCCGGGACTAGCGGGAGCGACAATGAGCAGTTCTTC.

The J gene is TRBJ1-5, the V gene TRBV4-1; 10 positions match TRBD1. The CDR3 has 16 residues. Trimming took 3 bases from V and 3 from J; bases not matched to a gene: 5. The V gene's germline CDR1 is MGHRA and CDR2 YSYEKL. CDR3 bases: TGCGCCAGCAGCCAGGGGGGACAGGGGTTCAATCAGCCCCAGCATTTT. This sequence encodes CASSQGGQGFNQPQHF.

With regard to this clone: Other DNA sequences within the sample encode an identical CDR3. The chain has TRBV3-1 (or the pseudogene TRBV3-2) and TRBJ1-2, with TRBD1 matching over 9 bases. The germline V gene has CDR1 LGHDT and CDR2 YNNKEL (reference sequence). CDR3 size: 13 residues. V lost 4 bases to trimming and J lost 7 bases; unmatched junction nucleotides: 4. The CDR3 region is CASSLQGAGGYTF. The CDR3 nucleotides read TGTGCCAGCAGCCTACAGGGGGCGGGTGGCTACACCTTC.

The V and J genes are TRBV11-1 and TRBJ2-1; TRBD1 aligns across 7 bases. The J segment lost 7 bases and the V segment lost 4 bases, leaving 10 bases of the junction unmatched. The CDR3 runs to 15 residues. CDR1 is SGHAT, CDR2 FQDESV, per germline (reference sequence). The CDR3 reads CASSYTGAAPNEQFF. For the CDR3, the DNA is TGTGCCAGCAGCTATACAGGGGCAGCACCTAATGAGCAGTTCTTC.

This chain uses TRBV28 with TRBJ2-7; the D gene is possibly TRBD1 (5 bases). The ends were cut back, 10 bases at V and 4 bases at J, with 17 bases in the middle. CDR3 length: 13 amino acids. The germline gives CDR1 MDHEN, CDR2 SYDVKM. CDR3 sequence: CATQTALSYEQYF. The DNA of the CDR3 is TGTGCCACCCAGACAGCCTTAAGTTACGAGCAGTACTTC.

The chain couples TRBV4-1 to TRBJ2-7; 7 positions match TRBD1. This CDR3 is built from 18 residues. Germline assignment: CDR1 MGHRA and CDR2 YSYEKL. The V segment lost 6 bases and the J segment 0 bases; nucleotides outside the gene matches: 17. The CDR3 loop reads CASSRAAQLTGLSYEQYF. CDR3 coding DNA: TGCGCCAGCAGTCGGGCGGCCCAATTGACAGGGCTCTCCTACGAGCAGTACTTC.

The count of this clone is one. V and J are TRBV29-1 and TRBJ1-5; no firm D call. The CDR3 contains 13 residues. With 0 bases removed from V and 6 bases from J, the gap between germline ends came to 9 bases. CDR1 SQVTM and CDR2 ANQGSEA come from the germline V gene. The CDR3 region has the DNA TGCAGCGTTGAAGAGTGGGAGGGTCAGCCCCAGCATTTT. Residues: CSVEEWEGQPQHF.

The V gene is TRBV7-3, the J gene TRBJ2-5; D perhaps matches TRBD2 (6 bases). The germline gives CDR1 SGHTA, CDR2 FQGTGA. V lost 1 base to trimming and J lost 4 bases, with 13 bases between them. This CDR3 has 15 amino acids. The CDR3 DNA reads TGTGCCAGCAGCTTAATGGGGCTGGGGGGAGAGACCCAGTACTTC. Translation gives CASSLMGLGGETQYF.

The chain combines TRBV7-3 with TRBJ2-3, with TRBD2 as a possible D gene (6 bases). Trimming shortened V by 5 bases and J by 2 bases, and 11 bases separated the two germline ends. Germline-derived CDR1 and CDR2 are SGHTA and FQGTGA. The CDR3 extends over 14 amino acids. The DNA of the CDR3 is TGTGCCAGCAGCCCCGGGGAGGCCACAGATACGCAGTATTTT. It encodes CASSPGEATDTQYF.

The chain is built from TRBV7-9 and TRBJ1-4; TRBD1 aligns across 8 bases. With V trimmed by 5 bases and J by 12 bases, 11 bases remained unmatched. Germline CDR1 reads SEHNR; CDR2 reads FQNEAQ (reference sequence). The CDR3 is 14 residues long. The CDR3 region has the DNA TGTGCCAGCAGCACCCGGGACAGGTCGGGCCAACTGTTTTTT. It translates to CASSTRDRSGQLFF.

This clone was picked up a small number of times. The gene calls are TRBV18 and TRBJ1-5; D is unclear. The CDR3 runs 15 residues. With 3 bases removed from V and 0 bases from J, the gap between germline ends came to 9 bases. CDR1 and CDR2 (germline): KGHSH, LQKENI. This chain's CDR3 is CASSPELYSNQPQHF. In DNA form, the CDR3 reads TGTGCCAGCTCACCTGAGCTTTATAGCAATCAGCCCCAGCATTTT.

V and J are TRBV5-1 and TRBJ2-2; TRBD1 aligns across 7 bases. With 4 bases clipped from V and 3 bases from J, the junction kept 9 bases outside the gene matches. Germline-derived CDR1 and CDR2 are SGHRS and YFSETQ. The CDR3 contains 16 residues. The CDR3 DNA follows: TGCGCCAGCAGCCAGTACAGGGGTGGCGACACCGGGGAGCTGTTTTTT. Translating gives CASSQYRGGDTGELFF. The full variable domain, in which reference TRBV5-1 and TRBJ2-2 provide the parts outside the CDR3, is KAGVTQTPRYLIKTRGQQVTLSCSPISGHRSVSWYQQTPGQGLQFLFEYFSETQRNKGNFPGRFSGRQFSNSRSEMNVSTLELGDSALYLCASSQYRGGDTGELFFGEGSRLTVL.

This chain connects TRBV10-3 to TRBJ1-3, with D tentatively TRBD1 (5 bases). This CDR3 region has 15 residues. V lost 6 bases to trimming and J lost 0 bases, with 12 bases between them. CDR1 and CDR2 from the germline V gene are ENHRY and SYGVKD. The CDR3 DNA reads as TGTGCCATCAGGCAGGGTATCTCCTCTGGAAACACCATATATTTT. Translating gives CAIRQGISSGNTIYF.

The rearrangement joins TRBV10-3 to TRBJ1-5; D perhaps matches TRBD1 (5 bases). This CDR3 is built from 16 residues. V gave up 0 bases and J gave up 0 bases, with 9 bases separating them. Germline V gene lookup returns CDR1 ENHRY and CDR2 SYGVKD. CDR3: CAISESQGVSNQPQHF. The CDR3 DNA reads as TGTGCCATCAGTGAGTCGCAGGGTGTTAGCAATCAGCCCCAGCATTTT.

J is TRBJ2-1 and V is TRBV7-9; perhaps TRBD2 as D (6 bases). Trimming pared 5 bases from V and 13 bases from J, leaving 18 bases between. The germline gives CDR1 SEHNR, CDR2 FQNEAQ (reference sequence). The CDR3 has 13 amino acids. The CDR3 coding sequence is TGTGCCAGCAGCGCCCAACTAGCTTCCTATCAGTTCTTC. It codes for CASSAQLASYQFF.

This clone was recorded once. V is TRBV6-1 and J is TRBJ1-5; D perhaps matches TRBD1 (6 bases). In germline, CDR1 is MNHNS, CDR2 SASEGT. V gave up 1 base and J gave up 7 bases, with 14 bases separating them. The CDR3 runs to 15 residues. Written as DNA, the CDR3 is TGTGCCAGCAGTGAAGGGCAGCCCGACAGGCAGCCCCAGCATTTT. This codes for CASSEGQPDRQPQHF.

This clone was seen only once. Within the sample, other DNA sequences also encode this same CDR3. The genes are TRBV5-4 and TRBJ1-1; 8 bases map to TRBD1. Unmatched junction bases numbered 6, after V lost 3 bases and J lost 2 bases. In germline, CDR1 is SGHNT, CDR2 YYREEE (reference sequence). The CDR3 sequence is 15 residues long. The CDR3 coding sequence is TGTGCCAGCAGCTCCAGGACAGGGCTTAACACTGAAGCTTTCTTT. Protein: CASSSRTGLNTEAFF.

The J gene is TRBJ2-3, the V gene TRBV10-3; a possible D gene is TRBD2 (5 bases). Trimming stripped 6 bases from V and 1 base from J, with 14 bases between. The CDR3 totals 15 residues. Germline CDR1 ENHRY, CDR2 SYGVKD. CDR3 sequence: CAISMDSLGTDTQYF. CDR3 bases: TGTGCCATCAGCATGGACTCTTTAGGCACAGATACGCAGTATTTT.

J is TRBJ2-2 and V is TRBV23-1; D remains unclear. TRBV23-1 is labeled an ORF, and its function is uncertain. Between the trimmed V and J ends, which lost 3 bases and 1 base, there was a span of 12 bases. The CDR3 spans 16 residues. CDR3 nucleotides: TGCGCCAGCAGTCACTATGGGCAGATGAACACCGGGGAGCTGTTTTTT. Translating gives CASSHYGQMNTGELFF.

The gene calls are TRBV19 and TRBJ1-2, with 8 bases lining up with TRBD1. Germline trimming cut 9 bases from V and 7 bases from J; bases unmatched to any gene: 19. In germline, CDR1 is LNHDA, CDR2 SQIVND (reference sequence). CDR3 length: 16 amino acids. The CDR3 loop reads CASSGGAATAWSGYTF. The CDR3 DNA sequence: TGTGCCAGCTCAGGGGGCGCGGCGACGGCTTGGTCTGGCTACACCTTC.

The gene calls are TRBV28 and TRBJ2-7; 7 bases line up with TRBD2. Germline CDR1 reads MDHEN; CDR2 reads SYDVKM. There are 17 residues in the CDR3. Losses at the gene ends were 4 bases for V and 0 bases for J; bases not matched to a gene: 12. CDR3 in DNA: TGTGCCAGCAGTTGGTCTTTGGGCCAGCGGGACTCCTACGAGCAGTACTTC. It yields the protein CASSWSLGQRDSYEQYF. The complete variable domain, with remaining parts taken from reference TRBV28 and TRBJ2-7, reads DVKVTQSSRYLVKRTGEKVFLECVQDMDHENMFWYRQDPGLGLRLIYFSYDVKMKEKGDIPEGYSVSREKKERFSLILESASTNQTSMYLCASSWSLGQRDSYEQYFGPGTRLTVT.